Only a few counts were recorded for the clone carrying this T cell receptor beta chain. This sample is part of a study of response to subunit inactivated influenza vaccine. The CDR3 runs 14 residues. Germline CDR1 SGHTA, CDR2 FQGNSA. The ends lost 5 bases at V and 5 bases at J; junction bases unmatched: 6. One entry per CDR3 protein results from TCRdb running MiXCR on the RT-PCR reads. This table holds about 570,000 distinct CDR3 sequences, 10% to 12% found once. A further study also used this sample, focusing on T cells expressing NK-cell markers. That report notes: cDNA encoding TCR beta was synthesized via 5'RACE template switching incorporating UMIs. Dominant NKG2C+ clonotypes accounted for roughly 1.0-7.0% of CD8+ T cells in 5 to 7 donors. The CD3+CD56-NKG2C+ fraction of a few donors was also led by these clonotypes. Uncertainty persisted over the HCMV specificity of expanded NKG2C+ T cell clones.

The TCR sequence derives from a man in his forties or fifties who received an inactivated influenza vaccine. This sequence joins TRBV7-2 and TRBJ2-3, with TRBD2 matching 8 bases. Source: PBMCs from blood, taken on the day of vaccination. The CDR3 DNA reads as TGTGCCAGCAGCCGTCCGGGAGGGATAGATACGCAGTATTTT. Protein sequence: CASSRPGGIDTQYF.